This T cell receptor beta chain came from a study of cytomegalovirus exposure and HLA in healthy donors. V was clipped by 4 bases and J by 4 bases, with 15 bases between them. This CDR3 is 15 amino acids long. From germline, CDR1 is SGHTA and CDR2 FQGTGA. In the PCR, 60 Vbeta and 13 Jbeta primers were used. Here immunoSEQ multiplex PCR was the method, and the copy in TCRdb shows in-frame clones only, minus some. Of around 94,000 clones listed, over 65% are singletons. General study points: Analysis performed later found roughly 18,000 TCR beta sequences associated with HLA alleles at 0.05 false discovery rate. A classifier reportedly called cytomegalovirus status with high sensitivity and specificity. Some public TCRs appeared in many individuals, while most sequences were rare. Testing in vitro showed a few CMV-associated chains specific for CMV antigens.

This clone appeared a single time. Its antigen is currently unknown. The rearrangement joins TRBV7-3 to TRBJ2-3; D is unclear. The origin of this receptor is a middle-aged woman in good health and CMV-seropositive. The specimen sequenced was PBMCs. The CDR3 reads CASSSSGPRSDTQYF. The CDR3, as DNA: TGTGCCAGCAGCTCCTCTGGGCCTCGTTCAGATACGCAGTATTTT.